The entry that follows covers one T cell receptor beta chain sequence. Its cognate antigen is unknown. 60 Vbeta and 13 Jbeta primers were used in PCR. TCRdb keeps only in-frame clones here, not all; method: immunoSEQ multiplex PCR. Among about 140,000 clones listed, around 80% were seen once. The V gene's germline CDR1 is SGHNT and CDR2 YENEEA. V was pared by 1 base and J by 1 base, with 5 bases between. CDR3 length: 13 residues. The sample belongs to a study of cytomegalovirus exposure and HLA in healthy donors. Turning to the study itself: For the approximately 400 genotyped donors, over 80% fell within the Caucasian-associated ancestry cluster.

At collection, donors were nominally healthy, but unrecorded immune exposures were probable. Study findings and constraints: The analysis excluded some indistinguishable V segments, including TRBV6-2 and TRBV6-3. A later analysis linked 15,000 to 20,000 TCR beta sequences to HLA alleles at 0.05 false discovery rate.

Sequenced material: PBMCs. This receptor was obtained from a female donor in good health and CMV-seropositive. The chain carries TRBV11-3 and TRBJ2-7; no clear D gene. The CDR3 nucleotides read TGTGCCAGCAGCTTAGGCGGATCCTACGAGCAGTACTTC. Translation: CASSLGGSYEQYF.